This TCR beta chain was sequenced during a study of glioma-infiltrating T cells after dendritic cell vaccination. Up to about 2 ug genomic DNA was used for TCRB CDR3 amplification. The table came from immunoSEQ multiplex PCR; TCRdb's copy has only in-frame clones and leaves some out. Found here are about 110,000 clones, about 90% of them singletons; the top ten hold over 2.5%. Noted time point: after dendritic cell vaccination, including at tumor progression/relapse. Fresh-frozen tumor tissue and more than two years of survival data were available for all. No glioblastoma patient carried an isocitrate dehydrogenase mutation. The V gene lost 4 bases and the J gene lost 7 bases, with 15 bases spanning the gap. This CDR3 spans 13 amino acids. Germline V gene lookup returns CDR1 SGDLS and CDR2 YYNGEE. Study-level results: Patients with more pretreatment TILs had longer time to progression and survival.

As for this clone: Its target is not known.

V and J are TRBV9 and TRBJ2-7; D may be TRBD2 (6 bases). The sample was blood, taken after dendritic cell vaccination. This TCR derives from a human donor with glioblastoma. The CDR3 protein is CASSSGSPREQYF. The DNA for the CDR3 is TGTGCCAGCAGCTCCGGGAGTCCCCGGGAGCAGTACTTC.